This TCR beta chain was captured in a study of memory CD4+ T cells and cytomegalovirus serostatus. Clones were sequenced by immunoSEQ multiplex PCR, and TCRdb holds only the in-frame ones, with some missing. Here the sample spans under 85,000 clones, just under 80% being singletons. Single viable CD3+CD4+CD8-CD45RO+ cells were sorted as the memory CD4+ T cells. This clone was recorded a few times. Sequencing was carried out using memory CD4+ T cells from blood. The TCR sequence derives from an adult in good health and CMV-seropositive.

CDR3 DNA sequence: TGTGCCAGCAGTGACTCCGGGACTAACGGTTACGAGCAGTACTTC. Amino acids: CASSDSGTNGYEQYF. This chain links TRBV28 with TRBJ2-7; 7 bases agree with TRBD2. V dropped 5 bases and J dropped 4; count of bases not matched to a gene: 11. In germline, CDR1 is MDHEN, CDR2 SYDVKM. This CDR3 is 15 amino acids long.